This T cell receptor (beta chain) was captured by sequencing in a study of response to subunit inactivated influenza vaccine. TCRdb called the RT-PCR reads again in MiXCR, with one record for every CDR3 protein. This sample carries about 540,000 distinct CDR3 sequences, under 25% of them seen once, and the ten largest clones take approximately 3%. J gave up 1 base and V 1 base, and 8 bases lay outside the gene matches. The germline V gene encodes CDR1 SGHRS and CDR2 YFSETQ. This CDR3 has 18 residues. A few counts support this clonotype. These data were also reused for a study on T cells expressing NK-cell markers. That source adds: Generation of TCR beta cDNA was performed by 5'RACE template switching incorporating UMIs. HCMV specificity was not established for the expanded NKG2C+ T cell clones.

The chain joins TRBV5-1 to TRBJ2-1; 10 nucleotides match TRBD2. This material consisted of CD4+ T cells sorted from PBMCs, taken 11 to 12 days after vaccination. The source of this sequence is a man over 45 who received an inactivated influenza vaccine. Here the CDR3 reads CASSLTASGGSSYNEQFF. DNA for the CDR3: TGCGCCAGCAGCTTGACGGCTAGCGGGGGTTCGTCCTACAATGAGCAGTTCTTC.